These 5 T cell receptor beta chains were all obtained from the same sample, sequenced in a study of tumor and adjacent non-tumor tissue in lung cancer. Three rounds of nested PCR, following a modified ARM-PCR protocol, produced the TCRbeta library. TCRdb called the multiplex PCR reads again in MiXCR, with one record for every CDR3 protein. The sample has about 120,000 distinct CDR3 sequences; approximately 66% are singletons. The template was RNA from unsorted bulk tissue. Sequencing input: lung tumor tissue. The receptors were sampled from a young man with non-small cell lung cancer.

The chain has TRBV20-1 and TRBJ2-5; possible D gene TRBD1, 5 bases. Deletions cut 5 bases from V and 5 bases from J, with 21 bases between. CDR1 DFQATT and CDR2 SNEGSKA come from the germline V gene (reference sequence). This CDR3 is 15 amino acids long. CDR3 coding DNA: TGCAGTGCTGAGATTCCCGCAGGGTCAGTCGAGACCCAGTACTTC. Its protein product is CSAEIPAGSVETQYF.

About this clonotype itself: This CDR3 is missing its conserved last phenylalanine or tryptophan, likely due to a read error. Because the CDR3's place on the DNA is in doubt, the DNA is left out and the CDR3 is given as listed by TCRdb. This sequence joins TRBV20-1 and TRBJ1-2; the tabulated D call, TRBD1, remains unverified against the DNA. The CDR3 length equals 12 residues, ends included. CDR1 and CDR2 (germline): DFQATT, SNEGSKA (reference sequence). The CDR3 protein is CSASLGARGYTL.

A note on this clonotype: Since the CDR3 does not end with the conserved phenylalanine or tryptophan, this likely comes from a read error. V gene TRBV11-3 combines with J gene TRBJ2-7, with D unclear. CDR1 and CDR2 (germline): SGHNT, YENEEA. V lost 2 bases, J lost 3 bases, and 14 bases lay in between. The CDR3 runs to 15 residues. The CDR3 coding sequence is TGTGCCAGCAGCTTACTAAGCGTGGCCCACTACGAGCAGTACCTC. This sequence encodes CASSLLSVAHYEQYL.

This clonotype was recorded at least ten times. V usage is TRBV20-1 and J usage is TRBJ2-7, with D possibly TRBD2 on 6 matching bases. From germline, CDR1 is DFQATT and CDR2 SNEGSKA (reference sequence). V lost 3 bases and J 5 bases, leaving 17 bases between the germline ends. The CDR3 sequence is 14 residues long. CDR3 coding DNA: TGCAGTGCTAGTTTCGCCGGGAGCCGGGACGAGCAGTACTTC. Protein sequence: CSASFAGSRDEQYF.

Regarding this clonotype: A single base separates this from a much larger clone, so it may be a read error. The chain joins TRBV6-1 to TRBJ1-5, with TRBD1 as a possible D gene (6 bases). There are 14 residues in the CDR3. Germline CDR1 is MNHNS and CDR2 is SASEGT. For the CDR3, the DNA is TGTGCCAGCAGTGATTGGGGGGCGGGTCAGCCCCAGGATTTT. It specifies CASSDWGAGQPQDF.